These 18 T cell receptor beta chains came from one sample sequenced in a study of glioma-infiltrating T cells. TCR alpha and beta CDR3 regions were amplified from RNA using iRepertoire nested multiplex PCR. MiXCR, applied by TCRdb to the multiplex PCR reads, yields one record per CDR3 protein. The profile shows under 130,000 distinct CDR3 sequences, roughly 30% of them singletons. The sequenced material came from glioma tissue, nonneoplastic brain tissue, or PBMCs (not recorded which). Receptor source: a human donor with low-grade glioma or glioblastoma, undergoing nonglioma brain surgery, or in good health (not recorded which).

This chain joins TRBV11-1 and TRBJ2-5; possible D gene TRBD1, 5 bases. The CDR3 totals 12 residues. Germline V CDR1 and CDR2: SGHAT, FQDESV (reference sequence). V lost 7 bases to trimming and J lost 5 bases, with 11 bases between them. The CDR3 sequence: CASKDPGETQYF. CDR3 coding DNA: TGTGCCAGCAAAGACCCAGGGGAGACCCAGTACTTC. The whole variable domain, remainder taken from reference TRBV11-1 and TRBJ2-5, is EAEVAQSPRYKITEKSQAVAFWCDPISGHATLYWYRQILGQGPELLVQFQDESVVDDSQLPKDRFSAERLKGVDSTLKIQPAELGDSAMYLCASKDPGETQYFGPGTRLLVL.

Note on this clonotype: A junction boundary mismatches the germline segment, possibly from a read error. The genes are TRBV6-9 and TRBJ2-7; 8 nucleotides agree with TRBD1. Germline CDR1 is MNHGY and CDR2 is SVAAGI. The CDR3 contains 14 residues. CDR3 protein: CASSYNGQGYGQYF. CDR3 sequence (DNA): TGTGCCAGCAGTTACAATGGACAGGGCTACGGGCAGTACTTC.

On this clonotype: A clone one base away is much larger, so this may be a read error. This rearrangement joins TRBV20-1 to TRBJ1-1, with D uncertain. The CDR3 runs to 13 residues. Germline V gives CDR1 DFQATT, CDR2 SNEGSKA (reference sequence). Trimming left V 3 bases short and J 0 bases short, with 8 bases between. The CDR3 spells CSASWEMNTEAFF. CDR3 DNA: TGCAGTGCTAGTTGGGAGATGAACACTGAAGCTTTCTTT.

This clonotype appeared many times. As DNA, the CDR3 is TGTGCCAGCAGTTACAGTACCTCCTACAATGAGCAGTTCTTC. Translation gives CASSYSTSYNEQFF. The J gene is TRBJ2-1, the V gene TRBV6-6; D is uncertain. V was clipped by 2 bases and J by 0 bases, with 5 bases between them. Looked up from germline, CDR1 is MNHNY and CDR2 is SVGAGI (reference sequence). CDR3 length equals 14 residues.

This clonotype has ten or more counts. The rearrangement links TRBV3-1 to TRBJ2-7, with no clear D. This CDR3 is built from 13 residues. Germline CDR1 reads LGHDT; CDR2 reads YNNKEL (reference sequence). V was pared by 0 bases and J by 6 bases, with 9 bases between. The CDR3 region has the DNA TGTGCCAGCAGCCAAGATAGAGTAAGCGAGCAGTACTTC. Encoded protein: CASSQDRVSEQYF.

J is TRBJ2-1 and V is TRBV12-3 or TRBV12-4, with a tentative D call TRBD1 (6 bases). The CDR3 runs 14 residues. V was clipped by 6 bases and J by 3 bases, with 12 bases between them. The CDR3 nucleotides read TGTGCCAGCAGGTTCAGGGGCATCTACAATGAGCAGTTCTTC. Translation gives CASRFRGIYNEQFF.

CDR3 in DNA: TGTGCCAGCAGTTATGAGGGGGCATCCCTCCACTTT. As protein: CASSYEGASLHF. The chain employs TRBV6-2 or TRBV6-3 and TRBJ1-6; TRBD1 matches at 7 bases. Per the germline V gene, CDR1 is MNHEY and CDR2 is SVGEGT. The CDR3 sequence is 12 residues long. The trim removed 3 bases at V and 14 bases at J, leaving 4 bases unmatched.

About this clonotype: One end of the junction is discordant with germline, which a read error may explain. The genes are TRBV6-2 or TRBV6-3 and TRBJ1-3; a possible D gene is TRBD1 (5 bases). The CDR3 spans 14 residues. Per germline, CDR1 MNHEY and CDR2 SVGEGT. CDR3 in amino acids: CVSKLTGSGNTIYF. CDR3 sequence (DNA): TGTGTCAGCAAATTAACAGGCTCTGGAAACACCATATATTTT.

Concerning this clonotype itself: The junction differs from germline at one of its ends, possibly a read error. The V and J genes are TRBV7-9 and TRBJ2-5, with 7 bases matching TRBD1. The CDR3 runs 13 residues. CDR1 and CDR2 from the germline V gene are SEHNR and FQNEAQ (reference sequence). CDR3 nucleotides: TGTGCCAGCAGCAACACAGGGGTCGAGACCAAGTACTTC. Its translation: CASSNTGVETKYF.

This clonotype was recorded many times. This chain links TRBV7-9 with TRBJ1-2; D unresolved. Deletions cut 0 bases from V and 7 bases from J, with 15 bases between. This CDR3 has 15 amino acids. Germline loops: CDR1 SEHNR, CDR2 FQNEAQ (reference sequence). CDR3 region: CASSLASLDRSGYTF. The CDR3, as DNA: TGTGCCAGCAGCTTAGCCTCCCTCGATAGGTCTGGCTACACCTTC.

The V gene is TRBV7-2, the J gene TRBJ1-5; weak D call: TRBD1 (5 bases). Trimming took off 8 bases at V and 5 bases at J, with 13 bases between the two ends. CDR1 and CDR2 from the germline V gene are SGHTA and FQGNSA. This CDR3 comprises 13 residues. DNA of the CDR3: TGTGCCAGCGCGTGGGGGGACGATCAGCCCCAGCATTTT. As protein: CASAWGDDQPQHF.

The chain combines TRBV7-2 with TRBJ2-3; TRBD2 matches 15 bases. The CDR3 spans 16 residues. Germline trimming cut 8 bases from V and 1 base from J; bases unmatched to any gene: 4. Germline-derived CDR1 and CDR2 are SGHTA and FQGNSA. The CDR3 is CASGLAGGWRTDTQYF. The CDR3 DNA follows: TGTGCCAGCGGACTAGCGGGGGGGTGGCGCACAGATACGCAGTATTTT.

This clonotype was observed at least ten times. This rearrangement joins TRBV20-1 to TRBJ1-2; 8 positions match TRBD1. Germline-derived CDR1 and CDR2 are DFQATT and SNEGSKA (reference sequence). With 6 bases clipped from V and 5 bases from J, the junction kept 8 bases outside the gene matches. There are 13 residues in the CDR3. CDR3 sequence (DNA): TGCAGTGCGGGGGGGGGACAGGATTATGGCTACACCTTC. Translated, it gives CSAGGGQDYGYTF.

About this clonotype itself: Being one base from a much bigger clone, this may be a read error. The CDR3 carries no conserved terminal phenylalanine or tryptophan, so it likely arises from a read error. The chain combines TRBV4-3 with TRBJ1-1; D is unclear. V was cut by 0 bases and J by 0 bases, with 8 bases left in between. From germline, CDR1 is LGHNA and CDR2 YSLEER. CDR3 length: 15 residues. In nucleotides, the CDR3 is TGCGCCAGCAGCCAAGAAAATCGTATGAACACTGAAGCTTTCCTT. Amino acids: CASSQENRMNTEAFL.

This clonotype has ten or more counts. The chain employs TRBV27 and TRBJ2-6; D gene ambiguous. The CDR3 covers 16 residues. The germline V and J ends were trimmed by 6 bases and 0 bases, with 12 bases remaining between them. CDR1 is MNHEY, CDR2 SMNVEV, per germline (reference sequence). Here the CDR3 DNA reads TGTGCCAGCAGCTTGGGCACTTTCTCTGGGGCCAACGTCCTGACTTTC. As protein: CASSLGTFSGANVLTF.

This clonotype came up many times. CDR3 sequence reads: CASMYSYEQYF. The CDR3 coding sequence is TGTGCCAGCATGTACTCCTACGAGCAGTACTTC. V and J are TRBV2 and TRBJ2-7; D gene ambiguous. Germline lookup yields CDR1 SNHLY and CDR2 FYNNEI. This CDR3 is built from 11 residues. V was cut by 7 bases and J by 0 bases, with 4 bases left in between.

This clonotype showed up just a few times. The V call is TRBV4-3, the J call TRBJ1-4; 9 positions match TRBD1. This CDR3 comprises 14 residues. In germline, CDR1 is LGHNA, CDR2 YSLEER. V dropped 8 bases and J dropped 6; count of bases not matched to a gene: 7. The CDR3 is CASAVTGGHEKLFF. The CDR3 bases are TGCGCCAGCGCTGTGACAGGGGGACATGAAAAACTGTTTTTT.

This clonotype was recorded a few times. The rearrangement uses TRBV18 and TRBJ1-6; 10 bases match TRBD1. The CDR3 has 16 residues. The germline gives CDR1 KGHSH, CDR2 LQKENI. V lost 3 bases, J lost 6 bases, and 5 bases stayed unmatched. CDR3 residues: CASSPATGGTNSPLHF. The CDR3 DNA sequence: TGTGCCAGCTCACCCGCGACAGGGGGCACTAATTCACCCCTCCACTTT.